A single sample gave rise to the 21 T cell receptor beta chains below, sequenced in a study of blood T cell repertoires in COVID-19. Using immunoSEQ multiplex PCR, the repertoire was profiled, and TCRdb retains in-frame clones only, with some absent. The profile shows 100,000 to 150,000 clones, around 83% of them singletons. Sequenced material: peripheral blood. Source of these receptors: a woman at least 80 years old with COVID-19, enrolled during active disease.

The CDR3 here is CASSLRTSGGDEQFF. The CDR3 nucleotides are TGTGCCAGCAGTTTAAGGACTAGCGGGGGGGATGAGCAGTTCTTC. The V and J genes are TRBV28 and TRBJ2-1, with TRBD2 identical over 15 bases. Per the germline V gene, CDR1 is MDHEN and CDR2 is SYDVKM. V was pared by 2 bases and J by 8 bases, with 1 base of the junction left unmatched. This CDR3 has 15 residues.

The V and J genes are TRBV9 and TRBJ2-5; TRBD2 matches 9 bases. CDR3 size: 15 residues. Germline CDR1 is SGDLS and CDR2 is YYNGEE. The trim removed 0 bases at V and 4 bases at J, leaving 4 bases unmatched. The CDR3 sequence is CASSVGLAGAETQYF. The DNA for the CDR3 is TGTGCCAGCAGCGTAGGGTTAGCGGGAGCAGAGACCCAGTACTTC.

The rearrangement links TRBV6-5 to TRBJ1-2; maybe TRBD1 (6 bases). Trimming removed 8 bases from V and 0 bases from J, with 10 bases in between. This CDR3 spans 13 amino acids. CDR1 is MNHEY, CDR2 SVGAGI, per germline. CDR3 region: CASLWTANYGYTF. DNA of the CDR3: TGTGCCAGCCTTTGGACAGCTAACTATGGCTACACCTTC.

This chain uses TRBV5-6 with TRBJ1-4; D gene unclear. Germline lookup yields CDR1 SGHDT and CDR2 YYEEEE. The germline V and J ends were trimmed by 3 bases and 8 bases, with 14 bases remaining between them. CDR3 length equals 14 residues. CDR3 nucleotide sequence: TGTGCCAGCAGCTCCCGCGGCGCCCAGGAAAAACTGTTTTTT. This sequence encodes CASSSRGAQEKLFF.

The genes are TRBV4-3 and TRBJ1-6; perhaps TRBD1 as D (5 bases). Germline lookup yields CDR1 LGHNA and CDR2 YSLEER. V lost 0 bases and J 7 bases, leaving 10 bases between the germline ends. The CDR3 loop spans 15 amino acids. CDR3 bases: TGCGCCAGCAGCCAAGAGGCGACAGTAAATTCACCCCTCCACTTT. Encoded protein: CASSQEATVNSPLHF.

This clone was counted only a few times. The rearrangement uses TRBV6-5 and TRBJ2-5, with TRBD2 matching over 7 bases. J lost 5 bases, V lost 8 bases, and 14 bases had no gene match. The CDR3 has 15 residues. Germline CDR1 and CDR2: MNHEY and SVGAGI. The CDR3 is CASVIEGRAEETQYF. CDR3 DNA: TGTGCCAGCGTGATAGAAGGGAGGGCGGAGGAGACCCAGTACTTC.

V usage is TRBV5-6 and J usage is TRBJ1-3; 8 bases fit TRBD1. Germline trimming cut 3 bases from V and 2 bases from J; bases unmatched to any gene: 4. Germline CDR1 reads SGHDT; CDR2 reads YYEEEE. CDR3 length: 15 residues. In nucleotides, the CDR3 is TGTGCCAGCAGCTCCGGACAGGGCGCTGGAAACACCATATATTTT. This encodes CASSSGQGAGNTIYF.

This clone was seen just once. The chain couples TRBV21-1 to TRBJ1-5; TRBD1, as called in the table, went unchecked against the DNA. TRBV21-1 has pseudogene status. The CDR3 contains 17 residues. This CDR3 reads CASSNRGQKSSNQPQHF. In DNA form, the CDR3 reads TGTGCCAGCAGCAACAGGGGCCAAAAATCGAGCAATCAGCCCCAGCATTTT.

The chain is built from TRBV3-1 (or the pseudogene TRBV3-2) and TRBJ2-3, with 9 bases that match TRBD2. The V gene end was trimmed by 3 bases and the J gene end by 6 bases; junction bases not matched to a gene: 7. There are 15 residues in the CDR3. CDR1 is LGHDT, CDR2 YNNKEL, per germline (reference sequence). This chain's CDR3 is CASSQGLAVSDTQYF. The CDR3 coding sequence is TGTGCCAGCAGCCAGGGACTAGCAGTGTCGGATACGCAGTATTTT.

The chain couples TRBV27 to TRBJ2-5, with D possibly TRBD2 on 5 matching bases. CDR1 MNHEY and CDR2 SMNVEV come from the germline V gene (reference sequence). The CDR3 sequence is 15 residues long. Trimming took 5 bases from V and 1 from J, leaving 14 bases between them. The CDR3, as DNA: TGTGCCAGCAGTCCCTGGAATGGAGGCCAAGAGACCCAGTACTTC. As protein: CASSPWNGGQETQYF.

V and J are TRBV3-1 (or the pseudogene TRBV3-2) and TRBJ1-4; no reliable D call. Germline CDR1 and CDR2: LGHDT and YNNKEL (reference sequence). The CDR3 sequence is 15 residues long. The V end lost 1 base, the J end lost 3 bases, and 9 bases lay between the germline ends. CDR3 sequence (DNA): TGTGCCAGCAGCCAAGCGGTCGATTCTAATGAAAAACTGTTTTTT. This gives the protein CASSQAVDSNEKLFF.

The V gene is TRBV19, the J gene TRBJ1-4; 7 nucleotides agree with TRBD1. Per germline, CDR1 LNHDA and CDR2 SQIVND (reference sequence). The CDR3 loop spans 16 amino acids. J gave up 0 bases and V 6 bases, and 7 bases lay outside the gene matches. The chain's CDR3 is CASRQDRPTTNEKLFF. The DNA of the CDR3 is TGTGCCAGTAGACAGGACAGGCCAACAACTAATGAAAAACTGTTTTTT.

The CDR3 sequence: CASSPRSGGDYGYTF. The CDR3 region has the DNA TGTGCCAGCTCACCGAGGTCGGGGGGCGACTATGGCTACACCTTC. The chain is built from TRBV18 and TRBJ1-2; TRBD1 is a possible D gene (6 bases). Germline lookup yields CDR1 KGHSH and CDR2 LQKENI. The CDR3 is made up of 15 amino acids. Trimming shortened V by 3 bases and J by 3 bases, and 14 bases separated the two germline ends.

V and J are TRBV28 and TRBJ1-6; D is possibly TRBD1 (6 bases). This CDR3 spans 14 amino acids. V was shortened by 3 bases and J by 8 bases, with 11 bases between the two germline ends. CDR1 and CDR2 (germline): MDHEN, SYDVKM. The CDR3 is CASSFQGRYSPLHF. CDR3 sequence (DNA): TGTGCCAGCAGTTTCCAGGGGCGTTATTCACCCCTCCACTTT.

The chain uses TRBV7-9 and TRBJ1-1; 7 nucleotides line up with TRBD1. The CDR3 totals 14 residues. The germline V gene encodes CDR1 SEHNR and CDR2 FQNEAQ (reference sequence). The trim removed 2 bases at V and 1 base at J, leaving 1 base unmatched. CDR3 in amino acids: CASSLQGENTEAFF. The CDR3 DNA sequence: TGTGCCAGCAGCTTACAGGGGGAGAACACTGAAGCTTTCTTT.

The V gene is TRBV19, the J gene TRBJ1-5; D is ambiguous. CDR1 and CDR2 from the germline V gene are LNHDA and SQIVND (reference sequence). The CDR3 spans 15 residues. V lost 7 bases to trimming and J lost 5 bases, with 18 bases between them. The chain's CDR3 is CASIRTGGGHQPQHF. CDR3 coding DNA: TGTGCCAGTATCCGGACCGGAGGTGGCCATCAGCCCCAGCATTTT.

This clone has a handful of counts. The chain has TRBV5-5 and TRBJ2-7; D is unresolved. In germline, CDR1 is SGHKS, CDR2 YYEKEE (reference sequence). The germline V and J ends were trimmed by 0 bases and 7 bases, with 11 bases remaining between them. This CDR3 has 13 amino acids. The CDR3 here is CASSLGAYGEQYF. In DNA form, the CDR3 reads TGTGCCAGCAGCTTGGGGGCCTATGGGGAGCAGTACTTC.

This clone was seen once. The chain employs TRBV7-2 and TRBJ2-3; TRBD2 matches at 8 bases. The germline gives CDR1 SGHTA, CDR2 FQGNSA. V shed 4 bases and J 6 bases; nucleotides not matched to a gene: 6. The CDR3 contains 14 residues. The CDR3 sequence is CASSSGTRGDTQYF. For the CDR3, the DNA is TGTGCCAGCAGCTCCGGGACTAGAGGGGATACGCAGTATTTT.

CDR3 in DNA: TGTGCCAGCAGGCAGGGGGGCAATCAGCCCCAGCATTTT. It codes for CASRQGGNQPQHF. The chain links TRBV6-5 to TRBJ1-5; 7 nucleotides match TRBD1. V lost 6 bases to trimming and J lost 2 bases; unmatched junction nucleotides: 1. The CDR3 runs to 13 residues. Germline V gene sequence: CDR1 MNHEY, CDR2 SVGAGI.

The chain is built from TRBV4-2 and TRBJ2-3; possibly TRBD2 for D (5 bases). V dropped 6 bases and J dropped 2 bases, with 15 bases sitting between them. The V gene's germline CDR1 is LGHNA and CDR2 YNFKEQ. The CDR3 contains 15 residues. The CDR3 nucleotides read TGTGCCAGCAGACCAGCGGAACGAACCACAGATACGCAGTATTTT. Its translation is CASRPAERTTDTQYF.

The rearrangement joins TRBV5-8 to TRBJ2-3; weak D call: TRBD1 (5 bases). Deletions cut 2 bases from V and 4 bases from J, with 8 bases between. Germline values: CDR1 SGHTS, CDR2 YDEGEE. CDR3 length: 13 amino acids. CDR3 DNA sequence: TGTGCCAGCAGCTTCAGGGAACCAGATACGCAGTATTTT. It specifies CASSFREPDTQYF.